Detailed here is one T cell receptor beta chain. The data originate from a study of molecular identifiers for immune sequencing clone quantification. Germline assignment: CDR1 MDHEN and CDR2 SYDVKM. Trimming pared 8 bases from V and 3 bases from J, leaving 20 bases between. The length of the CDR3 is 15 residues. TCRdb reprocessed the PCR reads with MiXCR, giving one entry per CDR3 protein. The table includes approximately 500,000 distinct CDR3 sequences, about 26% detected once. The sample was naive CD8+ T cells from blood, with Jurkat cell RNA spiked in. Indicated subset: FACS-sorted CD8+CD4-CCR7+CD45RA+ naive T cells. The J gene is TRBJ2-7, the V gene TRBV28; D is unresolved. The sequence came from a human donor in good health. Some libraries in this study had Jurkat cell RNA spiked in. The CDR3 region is CASSLLPGEGYEQYF. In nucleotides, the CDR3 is TGTGCCAGCTCTCTACTCCCTGGAGAAGGCTACGAGCAGTACTTC.